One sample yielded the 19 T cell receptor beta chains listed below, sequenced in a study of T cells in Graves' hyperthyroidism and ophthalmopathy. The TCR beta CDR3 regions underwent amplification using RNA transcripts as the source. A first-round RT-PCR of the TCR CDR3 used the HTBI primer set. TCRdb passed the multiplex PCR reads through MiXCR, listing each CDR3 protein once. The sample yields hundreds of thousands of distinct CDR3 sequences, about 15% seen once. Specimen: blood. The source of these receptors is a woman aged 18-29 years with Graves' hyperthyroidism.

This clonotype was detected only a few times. CDR3 amino acids: CASSLGLEGDRLNNLNYGYTF. The CDR3 nucleotides read TGTGCCAGCAGCTTAGGACTAGAGGGGGACCGGCTAAATAACTTAAACTATGGCTACACCTTC. This rearrangement joins TRBV11-2 to TRBJ1-2; D might be TRBD1 (6 bases). CDR3 length: 21 residues. CDR1 is SGHAT, CDR2 FQNNGV, per germline. V shed 1 base and J shed 2 bases, with 29 bases lying between them. Variable domain in full (rest from reference TRBV11-2 and TRBJ1-2): EAGVAQSPRYKIIEKRQSVAFWCNPISGHATLYWYQQILGQGPKLLIQFQNNGVVDDSQLPKDRFSAERLKGVDSTLKIQPAKLEDSAVYLCASSLGLEGDRLNNLNYGYTFGSGTRLTVV.

CDR3: CASSLSQVNEKLFF. CDR3 nucleotides: TGTGCCAGCAGTTTAAGTCAGGTTAATGAAAAACTGTTTTTT. The V call is TRBV28, the J call TRBJ1-4; no clear D. Trimming removed 2 bases at V and 4 bases at J, with 8 bases between. From germline, CDR1 is MDHEN and CDR2 SYDVKM. CDR3 size: 14 residues.

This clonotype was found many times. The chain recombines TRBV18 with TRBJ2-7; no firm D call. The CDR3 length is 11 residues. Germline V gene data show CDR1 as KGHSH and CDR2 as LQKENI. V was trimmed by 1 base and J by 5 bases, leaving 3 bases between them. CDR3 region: CASSPRHEQYF. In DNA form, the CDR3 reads TGTGCCAGCTCACCACGGCACGAGCAGTACTTC.

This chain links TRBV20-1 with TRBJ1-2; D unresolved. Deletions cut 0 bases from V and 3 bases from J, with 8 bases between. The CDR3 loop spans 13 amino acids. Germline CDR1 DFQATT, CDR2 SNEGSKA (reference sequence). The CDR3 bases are TGCAGTGCTAGAGACTATGTTGACTATGGCTACACCTTC. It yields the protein CSARDYVDYGYTF.

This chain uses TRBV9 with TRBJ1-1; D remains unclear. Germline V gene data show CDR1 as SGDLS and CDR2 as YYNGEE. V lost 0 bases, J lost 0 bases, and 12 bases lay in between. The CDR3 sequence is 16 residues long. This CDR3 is CASSVVSLSMNTEAFF. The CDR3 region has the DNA TGTGCCAGCAGCGTAGTCAGCCTATCCATGAACACTGAAGCTTTCTTT.

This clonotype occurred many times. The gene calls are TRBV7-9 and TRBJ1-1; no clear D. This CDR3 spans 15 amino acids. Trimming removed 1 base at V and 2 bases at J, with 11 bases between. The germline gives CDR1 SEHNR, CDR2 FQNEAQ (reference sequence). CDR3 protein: CASSLGGTVNTEAFF. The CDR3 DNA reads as TGTGCCAGCAGCTTAGGAGGTACAGTAAACACTGAAGCTTTCTTT.

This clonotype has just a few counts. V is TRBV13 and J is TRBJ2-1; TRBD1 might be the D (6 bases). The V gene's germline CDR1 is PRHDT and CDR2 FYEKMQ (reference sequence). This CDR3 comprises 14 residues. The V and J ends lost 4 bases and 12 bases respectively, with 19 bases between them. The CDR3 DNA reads TGTGCCAGCAGCTCCCCCTCCTTTGACAGGAGGCAGTTCTTC. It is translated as CASSSPSFDRRQFF.

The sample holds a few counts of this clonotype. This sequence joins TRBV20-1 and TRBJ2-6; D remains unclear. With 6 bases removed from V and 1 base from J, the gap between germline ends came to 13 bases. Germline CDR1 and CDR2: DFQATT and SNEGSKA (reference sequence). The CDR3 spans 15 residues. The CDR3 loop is CSAAQEFSGANVLTF. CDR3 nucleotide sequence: TGCAGTGCCGCCCAGGAATTTTCTGGGGCCAACGTCCTGACTTTC.

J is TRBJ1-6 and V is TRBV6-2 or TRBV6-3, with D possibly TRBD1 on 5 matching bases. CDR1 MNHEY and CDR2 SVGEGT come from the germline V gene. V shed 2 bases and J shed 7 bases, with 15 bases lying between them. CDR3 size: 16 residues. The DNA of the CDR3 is TGTGCCAGCAGTTACCAACTATACAGGACGAATTCACCCCTCCACTTT. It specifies CASSYQLYRTNSPLHF.

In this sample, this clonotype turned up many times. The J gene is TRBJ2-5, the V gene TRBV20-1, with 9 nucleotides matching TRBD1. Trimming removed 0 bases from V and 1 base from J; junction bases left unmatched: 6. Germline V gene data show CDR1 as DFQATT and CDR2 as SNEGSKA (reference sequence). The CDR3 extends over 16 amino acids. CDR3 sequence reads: CSARDLGQGIQETQYF. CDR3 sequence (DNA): TGCAGTGCTAGAGATCTTGGACAGGGGATCCAAGAGACCCAGTACTTC.

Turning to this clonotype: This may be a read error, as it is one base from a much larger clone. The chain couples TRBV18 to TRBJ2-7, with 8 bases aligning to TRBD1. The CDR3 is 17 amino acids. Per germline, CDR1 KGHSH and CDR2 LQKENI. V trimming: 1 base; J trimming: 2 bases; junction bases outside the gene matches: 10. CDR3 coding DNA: TGTGCCAGCTCACCACGTGGACAGGGATGGGGCCCCTACGAGCAGTACTTC. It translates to CASSPRGQGWGPYEQYF.

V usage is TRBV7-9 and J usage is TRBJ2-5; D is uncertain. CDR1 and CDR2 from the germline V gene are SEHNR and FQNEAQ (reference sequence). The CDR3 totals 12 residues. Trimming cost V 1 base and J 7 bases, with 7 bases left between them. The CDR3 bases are TGTGCCAGCAGCTTAGAAGCTGGGACCCAGTACTTC. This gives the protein CASSLEAGTQYF. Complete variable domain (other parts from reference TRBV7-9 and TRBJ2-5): DTGVSQNPRHKITKRGQNVTFRCDPISEHNRLYWYRQTLGQGPEFLTYFQNEAQLEKSRLLSDRFSAERPKGSFSTLEIQRTEQGDSAMYLCASSLEAGTQYFGPGTRLLVL.

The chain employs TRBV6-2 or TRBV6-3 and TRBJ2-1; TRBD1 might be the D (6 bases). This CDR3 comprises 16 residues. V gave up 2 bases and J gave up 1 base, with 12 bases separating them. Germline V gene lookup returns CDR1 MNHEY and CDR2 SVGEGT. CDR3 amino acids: CASSYRAGTSYNEQFF. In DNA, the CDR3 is TGTGCCAGCAGTTACAGGGCAGGGACATCCTACAATGAGCAGTTCTTC.

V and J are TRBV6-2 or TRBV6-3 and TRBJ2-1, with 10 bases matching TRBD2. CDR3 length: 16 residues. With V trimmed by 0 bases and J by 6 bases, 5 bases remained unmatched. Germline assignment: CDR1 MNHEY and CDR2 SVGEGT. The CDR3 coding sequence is TGTGCCAGCAGTTACTCGGCAAGCGGGAGGGTCAATGAGCAGTTCTTC. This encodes CASSYSASGRVNEQFF.

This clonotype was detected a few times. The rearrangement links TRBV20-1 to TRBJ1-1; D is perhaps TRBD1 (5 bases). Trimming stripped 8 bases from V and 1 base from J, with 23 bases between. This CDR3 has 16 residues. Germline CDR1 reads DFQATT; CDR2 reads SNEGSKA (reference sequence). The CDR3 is CSTKAGGLYQNTEAFF. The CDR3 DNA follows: TGCAGTACGAAAGCGGGGGGGTTATACCAGAACACTGAAGCTTTCTTT.

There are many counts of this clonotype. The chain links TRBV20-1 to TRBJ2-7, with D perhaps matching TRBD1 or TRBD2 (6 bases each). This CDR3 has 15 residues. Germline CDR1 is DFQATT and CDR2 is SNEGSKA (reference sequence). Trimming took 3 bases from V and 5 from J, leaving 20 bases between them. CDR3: CSARVRGAGRNEQYF. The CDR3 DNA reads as TGCAGTGCTAGGGTGAGGGGGGCAGGGAGAAACGAGCAGTACTTC.

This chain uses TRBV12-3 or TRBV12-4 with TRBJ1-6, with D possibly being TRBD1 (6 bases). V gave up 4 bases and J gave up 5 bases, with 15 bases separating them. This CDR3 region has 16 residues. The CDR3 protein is CASSSKEGGDNSPLHF. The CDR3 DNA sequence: TGTGCCAGCAGTTCGAAAGAGGGGGGGGATAATTCACCCCTCCACTTT.

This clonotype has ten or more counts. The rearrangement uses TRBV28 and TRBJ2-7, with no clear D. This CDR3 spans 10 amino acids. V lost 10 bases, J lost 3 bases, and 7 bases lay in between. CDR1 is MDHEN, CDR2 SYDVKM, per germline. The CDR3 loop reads CATQNYEQYF. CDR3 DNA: TGTGCCACCCAGAACTACGAGCAGTACTTC.

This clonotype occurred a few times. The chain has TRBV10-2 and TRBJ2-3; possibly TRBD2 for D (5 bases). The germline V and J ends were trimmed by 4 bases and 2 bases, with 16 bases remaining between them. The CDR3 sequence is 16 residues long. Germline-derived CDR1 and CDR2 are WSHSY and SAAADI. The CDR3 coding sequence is TGCGCCAGCAGTGGAAGCGGCGCGGGTCTCACAGATACGCAGTATTTT. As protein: CASSGSGAGLTDTQYF.